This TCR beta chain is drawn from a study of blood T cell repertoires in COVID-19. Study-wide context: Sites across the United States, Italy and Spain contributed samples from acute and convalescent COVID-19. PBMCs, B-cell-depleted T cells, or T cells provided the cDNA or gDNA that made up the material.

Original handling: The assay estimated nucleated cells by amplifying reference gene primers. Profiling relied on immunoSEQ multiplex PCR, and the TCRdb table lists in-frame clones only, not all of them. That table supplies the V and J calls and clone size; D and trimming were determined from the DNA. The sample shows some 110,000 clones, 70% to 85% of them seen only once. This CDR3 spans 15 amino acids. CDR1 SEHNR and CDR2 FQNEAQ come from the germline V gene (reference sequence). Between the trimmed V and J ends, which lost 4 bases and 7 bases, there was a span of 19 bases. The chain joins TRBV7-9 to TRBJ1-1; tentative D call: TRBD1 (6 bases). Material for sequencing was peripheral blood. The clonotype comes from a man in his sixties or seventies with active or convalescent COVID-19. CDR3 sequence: CASSSYPQGVGEAFF. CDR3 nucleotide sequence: TGTGCCAGCAGCTCCTACCCACAGGGTGTGGGTGAAGCTTTCTTT.